The clone carrying this T cell receptor (beta chain) came up a few times. Its antigen remains unidentified. Measured with immunoSEQ multiplex PCR; TCRdb has only the in-frame clones, and not every one. Of tens of thousands of clones listed, roughly 78% are singletons. This record belongs to a study of radiotherapy plus CTLA-4 blockade in lung cancer. Trimming pared 0 bases from V and 0 bases from J, leaving 11 bases between. In germline, CDR1 is SGDLS, CDR2 YYNGEE. The CDR3 is 16 amino acids. Points from the study as a whole: In blood, TCR clones derived from the tumor expanded after radiotherapy plus ipilimumab. Increased serum interferon-beta after radiation also reportedly predicted response strongly.

This sample comprised peripheral blood, obtained from a patient treated with radiotherapy plus ipilimumab. J is TRBJ2-3 and V is TRBV9, with D possibly being TRBD1 (5 bases). The receptor was derived from a human donor with non-small cell lung cancer who had a complete response to radiotherapy plus ipilimumab. The CDR3: CASSVGQYSSTDTQYF. The CDR3 DNA reads as TGTGCCAGCAGCGTAGGACAGTACTCTAGCACAGATACGCAGTATTTT. The complete variable domain, with remaining parts taken from reference TRBV9 and TRBJ2-3, reads DSGVTQTPKHLITATGQRVTLRCSPRSGDLSVYWYQQSLDQGLQFLIQYYNGEERAKGNILERFSAQQFPDLHSELNLSSLELGDSALYFCASSVGQYSSTDTQYFGPGTRLTVL.